These 31 T cell receptor beta chains were all obtained from the same sample, sequenced in a study of blood T cell repertoires in COVID-19. The assay was immunoSEQ multiplex PCR, and TCRdb's table has in-frame clones only and misses some. Among 130,000 to 150,000 clones listed, roughly nine tenths were seen once. The source material was peripheral blood. These receptors were collected from a young man with COVID-19, enrolled during active disease.

This chain links TRBV19 with TRBJ2-1; TRBD1 matches at 8 bases. The ends lost 3 bases at V and 4 bases at J; junction bases unmatched: 8. Germline lookup yields CDR1 LNHDA and CDR2 SQIVND (reference sequence). The CDR3 is 16 amino acids. The CDR3 loop reads CASSIGGTGDYNEQFF. The CDR3 nucleotides are TGTGCCAGTAGTATTGGTGGGACAGGCGATTACAATGAGCAGTTCTTC.

This clone was recorded only once. The rearrangement uses TRBV6-2 or TRBV6-3 and TRBJ2-7, with a weak D call TRBD2 (6 bases). CDR3 length: 14 residues. Looked up from germline, CDR1 is MNHEY and CDR2 is SVGEGT. V gave up 6 bases and J gave up 5 bases, with 17 bases separating them. CDR3 bases: TGTGCCAGCAGCCAGGGCGGGGAGACCCACGAGCAGTACTTC. Translation: CASSQGGETHEQYF.

The CDR3 spells CASSPARQTYEQYF. The DNA for the CDR3 is TGTGCCAGCTCACCCGCCAGGCAGACCTACGAGCAGTACTTC. This rearrangement joins TRBV18 to TRBJ2-7, with unresolved D. The CDR3 has 14 amino acids. Trimming shortened V by 3 bases and J by 2 bases, and 11 bases separated the two germline ends. The germline CDR1 and CDR2 sequences are KGHSH and LQKENI.

J is TRBJ2-7 and V is TRBV4-3; tentative D call: TRBD2 (5 bases). The CDR3 is 16 amino acids. Between the trimmed V and J ends, which lost 4 bases and 7 bases, there was a span of 23 bases. Germline assignment: CDR1 LGHNA and CDR2 YSLEER. Here the CDR3 DNA reads TGCGCCAGCAGCCGCCTAGGCCCGGGAAGGCCTCGGGAGCAGTACTTC. Encoded protein: CASSRLGPGRPREQYF.

As concerns this clone: The junction does not match germline at one end; this may be a read error. The chain is built from TRBV28 and TRBJ1-4, with a possible D match to TRBD1 (5 bases). CDR3 length: 16 amino acids. CDR1 is MDHEN, CDR2 SYDVKM, per germline. The CDR3 DNA reads TGTGCCAGCAGTCGCGGGGACGGAGCAACTAATGAAAAACTGCTTTTT. This encodes CASSRGDGATNEKLLF.

The chain joins TRBV13 to TRBJ1-5; 8 nucleotides align to TRBD1. The CDR3 length is 16 residues. The germline gives CDR1 PRHDT, CDR2 FYEKMQ (reference sequence). The V gene end was trimmed by 0 bases and the J gene end by 6 bases; junction bases not matched to a gene: 7. The CDR3 DNA is TGTGCCAGCAGCTTAGGAGCACAGGGGGAGGGTCAGCCCCAGCATTTT. Translation gives CASSLGAQGEGQPQHF. Full variable domain (outside the CDR3, taken from reference TRBV13 and TRBJ1-5): AAGVIQSPRHLIKEKRETATLKCYPIPRHDTVYWYQQGPGQDPQFLISFYEKMQSDKGSIPDRFSAQQFSDYHSELNMSSLELGDSALYFCASSLGAQGEGQPQHFGDGTRLSIL.

The rearrangement joins TRBV6-5 to TRBJ2-6; 7 nucleotides line up with TRBD1. Germline CDR1 MNHEY, CDR2 SVGAGI. This CDR3 has 15 residues. V gave up 5 bases and J gave up 1 base; unmatched junction bases: 2. The CDR3 sequence: CASSHRGSGANVLTF. The DNA for the CDR3 is TGTGCCAGCAGTCACAGGGGATCTGGGGCCAACGTCCTGACTTTC.

The chain has TRBV29-1 and TRBJ1-2; 9 bases align to TRBD1. V was pared by 6 bases and J by 1 base, with 9 bases of the junction left unmatched. Per germline, CDR1 SQVTM and CDR2 ANQGSEA. The CDR3 has 15 residues. The CDR3 reads CSVPPTGGLNYGYTF. In nucleotides, the CDR3 is TGCAGCGTCCCACCCACAGGGGGCCTTAACTATGGCTACACCTTC.

This chain joins TRBV5-1 and TRBJ2-1; 7 nucleotides line up with TRBD1. This CDR3 has 15 amino acids. The V gene end was trimmed by 6 bases and the J gene end by 8 bases; junction bases not matched to a gene: 14. Germline lookup yields CDR1 SGHRS and CDR2 YFSETQ. CDR3 nucleotide sequence: TGCGCCAGCATAGGTGCCCCAGGGGGAGACTATGAGCAGTTCTTC. Its translation: CASIGAPGGDYEQFF. Using reference TRBV5-1 and TRBJ2-1 for the parts outside the CDR3, the full variable domain is KAGVTQTPRYLIKTRGQQVTLSCSPISGHRSVSWYQQTPGQGLQFLFEYFSETQRNKGNFPGRFSGRQFSNSRSEMNVSTLELGDSALYLCASIGAPGGDYEQFFGPGTRLTVL.

This chain uses TRBV6-5 with TRBJ2-7; maybe TRBD2 (6 bases). Trimming shortened V by 0 bases and J by 3 bases, and 12 bases separated the two germline ends. This CDR3 has 15 residues. Germline V CDR1 and CDR2: MNHEY, SVGAGI. The CDR3 loop reads CASSYSAGPGYEQYF. The CDR3 nucleotides are TGTGCCAGCAGTTACTCTGCGGGACCCGGCTACGAGCAGTACTTC.

The rearrangement joins TRBV18 to TRBJ2-3, with D perhaps TRBD2 (5 bases). Germline CDR1 is KGHSH and CDR2 is LQKENI. V lost 3 bases and J lost 7, with 17 bases in between. CDR3 length equals 15 residues. The CDR3, as DNA: TGTGCCAGCTCACCCCGGACTGGTGAACGGTATACGCAGTATTTT. Protein: CASSPRTGERYTQYF.

The genes are TRBV5-4 and TRBJ1-1; D is possibly TRBD1 (5 bases). CDR1 and CDR2 (germline): SGHNT, YYREEE (reference sequence). V was shortened by 2 bases and J by 3 bases, with 11 bases between the two germline ends. The CDR3 has 14 residues. CDR3: CASSFGGGYTEAFF. CDR3 bases: TGTGCCAGCAGCTTCGGGGGGGGATACACTGAAGCTTTCTTT.

This sequence joins TRBV5-4 and TRBJ2-7, with D unclear. The V and J ends lost 4 bases and 1 base respectively, with 15 bases between them. The CDR3 totals 15 residues. The germline gives CDR1 SGHNT, CDR2 YYREEE (reference sequence). For the CDR3, the DNA is TGTGCCAGCAGCCCGAGATCCCCCGGGTCCTACGAGCAGTACTTC. It yields the protein CASSPRSPGSYEQYF. Complete variable domain (other parts from reference TRBV5-4 and TRBJ2-7): ETGVTQSPTHLIKTRGQQVTLRCSSQSGHNTVSWYQQALGQGPQFIFQYYREEENGRGNFPPRFSGLQFPNYSSELNVNALELDDSALYLCASSPRSPGSYEQYFGPGTRLTVT.

This clone was recorded only once. The chain links TRBV27 to TRBJ2-2; TRBD1 is a possible D gene (8 bases). The germline V gene has CDR1 MNHEY and CDR2 SMNVEV (reference sequence). Trimming removed 6 bases from V and 2 bases from J, with 16 bases in between. The CDR3 contains 16 residues. The CDR3 loop reads CASRENRGGNTGELFF. The DNA for the CDR3 is TGTGCCAGCAGGGAGAACAGGGGGGGAAACACCGGGGAGCTGTTTTTT.

The rearrangement joins TRBV10-2 to TRBJ2-1; unclear D gene. Germline CDR1 and CDR2: WSHSY and SAAADI. This CDR3 comprises 13 residues. V was shortened by 5 bases and J by 10 bases, with 15 bases between the two germline ends. CDR3 in DNA: TGCGCCAGCAGTATCTTAGCATGGAAGGAGCAGTTCTTC. This encodes CASSILAWKEQFF.

CDR3 residues: CASSVFQSSTEAFF. In nucleotides, the CDR3 is TGTGCCAGCAGCGTGTTCCAATCGAGCACTGAAGCTTTCTTT. The chain recombines TRBV2 with TRBJ1-1; D ambiguous. The ends were cut back, 6 bases at V and 4 bases at J, with 15 bases in the middle. Germline values: CDR1 SNHLY, CDR2 FYNNEI. This CDR3 comprises 14 residues. Filled out from reference TRBV2 and TRBJ1-1, the complete variable domain reads EPEVTQTPSHQVTQMGQEVILRCVPISNHLYFYWYRQILGQKVEFLVSFYNNEISEKSEIFDDQFSVERPDGSNFTLKIRSTKLEDSAMYFCASSVFQSSTEAFFGQGTRLTVV.

V is TRBV30 and J is TRBJ2-4; D not resolved. Trimming took 5 bases from V and 8 from J, leaving 4 bases between them. The CDR3 loop spans 9 amino acids. Germline loops: CDR1 GTSNPN, CDR2 SVGIG (reference sequence). DNA of the CDR3: TGTGCCTGGGACTACATTCAGTACTTC. As protein: CAWDYIQYF.

V is TRBV7-9 and J is TRBJ1-1; no clear D gene. Looked up from germline, CDR1 is SEHNR and CDR2 is FQNEAQ (reference sequence). This CDR3 contains 14 residues. Trimming took 1 base from V and 4 from J, leaving 10 bases between them. This CDR3 reads CASSLGGEATEAFF. The CDR3 nucleotides are TGTGCCAGCAGCTTAGGTGGGGAGGCCACTGAAGCTTTCTTT.

The V and J genes are TRBV7-8 and TRBJ1-1; a weak D match, TRBD1 (5 bases). Germline-derived CDR1 and CDR2 are SGHVS and FQNEAQ. The CDR3 totals 14 residues. Trimming shortened V by 1 base and J by 2 bases, and 8 bases separated the two germline ends. The CDR3, as DNA: TGTGCCAGCAGCTTAGGCAGGGTCAACACTGAAGCTTTCTTT. Its protein product is CASSLGRVNTEAFF.

V gene TRBV6-6 combines with J gene TRBJ1-2, with unresolved D. Trimming cost V 6 bases and J 6 bases, with 11 bases left between them. The CDR3 extends over 12 amino acids. In germline, CDR1 is MNHNY, CDR2 SVGAGI (reference sequence). The CDR3 reads CASSPLGNGYTF. The CDR3 nucleotides are TGTGCCAGCAGCCCTCTCGGGAATGGCTACACCTTC.

The CDR3 spells CASSLSKRGVEQFF. For the CDR3, the DNA is TGTGCCAGCAGTTTATCGAAGCGGGGAGTTGAGCAGTTCTTC. This chain joins TRBV27 and TRBJ2-1; 7 bases align to TRBD2. This CDR3 contains 14 residues. J was trimmed by 9 bases and V by 0 bases; bases with no gene match: 5. The germline V gene has CDR1 MNHEY and CDR2 SMNVEV (reference sequence).

The chain combines TRBV4-1 with TRBJ2-7, with TRBD1 matching over 9 bases. CDR1 is MGHRA and CDR2 is YSYEKL in the germline V gene. The V segment lost 0 bases and the J segment 5 bases; nucleotides outside the gene matches: 8. The CDR3 has 16 residues. The CDR3 here is CASSQDIGTGPHEQYF. In DNA, the CDR3 is TGCGCCAGCAGCCAAGATATCGGGACAGGGCCCCACGAGCAGTACTTC.

The chain uses TRBV27 and TRBJ2-7; weak D call: TRBD2 (6 bases). V lost 8 bases to trimming and J lost 2 bases, with 19 bases between them. The CDR3 is 15 amino acids. Germline V gene sequence: CDR1 MNHEY, CDR2 SMNVEV (reference sequence). CDR3 nucleotides: TGTGCCAGCCGCTACACCCCCGGGGAGGCCTACGAGCAGTACTTC. The encoded protein is CASRYTPGEAYEQYF.

This chain links TRBV28 with TRBJ2-7, with a possible D match to TRBD2 (6 bases). The germline V and J ends were trimmed by 8 bases and 6 bases, with 14 bases remaining between them. The CDR3 is 12 amino acids. Germline V gene sequence: CDR1 MDHEN, CDR2 SYDVKM. Written as DNA, the CDR3 is TGTGCCAGCGGGAGGCCCCTCACCGAGCAGTACTTC. Its protein is CASGRPLTEQYF.

The chain combines TRBV7-8 with TRBJ2-1, with a tentative D call TRBD2 (5 bases). Germline V gene data show CDR1 as SGHVS and CDR2 as FQNEAQ. The CDR3 runs to 18 residues. V lost 1 base and J lost 2, with 18 bases in between. The CDR3 sequence: CASSLGLALSRTYNEQFF. In nucleotides, the CDR3 is TGTGCCAGCAGCTTAGGCCTAGCACTATCCAGAACCTACAATGAGCAGTTCTTC.

As for this clone: The junction and the germline gene differ at one end; a read error may be behind it. The rearrangement uses TRBV4-3 and TRBJ1-4; TRBD1 aligns across 9 bases. The CDR3 is 14 amino acids. Per the germline V gene, CDR1 is LGHNA and CDR2 is YSLEER. CDR3 nucleotide sequence: TGCGCCAGCAGCCAGGGACAGGGTCACGAAAAACTGCTTTTT. It codes for CASSQGQGHEKLLF.

This sequence joins TRBV9 and TRBJ2-1; a weak D match, TRBD1 (6 bases). The CDR3 runs 15 residues. Germline V CDR1 and CDR2: SGDLS, YYNGEE. Between the trimmed V and J ends, which lost 3 bases and 0 bases, there was a span of 10 bases. The CDR3, as DNA: TGTGCCAGCAGCGCCAAACAGGGCTCCTACAATGAGCAGTTCTTC. This sequence encodes CASSAKQGSYNEQFF.

The CDR3 DNA is TGTGCCAGCAGTCGAAATCGACAGGCGCAGACCGGGGAGCTGTTTTTT. Its protein is CASSRNRQAQTGELFF. The rearrangement uses TRBV6-6 and TRBJ2-2; TRBD1 is a possible D gene (6 bases). Per the germline V gene, CDR1 is MNHNY and CDR2 is SVGAGI (reference sequence). V was cut by 5 bases and J by 5 bases, with 18 bases left in between. The CDR3 has 16 amino acids.

The chain combines TRBV28 with TRBJ2-5; 9 bases line up with TRBD1. Trimming took 6 bases from V and 0 from J; bases not matched to a gene: 8. Germline CDR1 and CDR2: MDHEN and SYDVKM. The CDR3 contains 16 residues. CDR3 DNA: TGTGCCAGCAGCCGCTGGACAGGGGAGTACCAAGAGACCCAGTACTTC. Its translation: CASSRWTGEYQETQYF.

The genes are TRBV3-1 (or the pseudogene TRBV3-2) and TRBJ2-7; TRBD2 might be the D (6 bases). Per the germline V gene, CDR1 is LGHDT and CDR2 is YNNKEL (reference sequence). Trimming took 4 bases from V and 1 from J, leaving 11 bases between them. This CDR3 contains 14 residues. The CDR3 DNA reads TGTGCCAGCAGCCGCGGGACGTCGTCCTACGAGCAGTACTTC. Protein product: CASSRGTSSYEQYF.

The chain has TRBV11-2 and TRBJ2-7; 11 bases agree with TRBD2. V shed 3 bases, J shed 6 bases, and the junction held 7 bases outside the gene matches. Germline V gene data show CDR1 as SGHAT and CDR2 as FQNNGV. There are 15 residues in the CDR3. The chain's CDR3 is CASSFGTSGEGEQYF. The DNA of the CDR3 is TGTGCCAGCAGCTTTGGGACTAGCGGTGAAGGCGAGCAGTACTTC.